This T cell receptor (beta chain) originates from a study of T-cell memory formation after mild COVID-19. Study results and limitations: Second-wave clones reaching peak frequency on day 37 lacked confirmed SARS-CoV-2 specificity.

CDR3 length: 15 residues. V shed 7 bases and J 1 base; nucleotides not matched to a gene: 2. CDR1 is MNHNS, CDR2 SASEGT, per germline. On this clonotype: Its target is unknown.

Constant-segment-primed 5'RACE gave TCR alpha and TCR beta cDNA libraries with sample barcodes and UMIs. TCRdb independently ran MiXCR on the 5' RACE reads; one entry per CDR3 protein. The sample lists hundreds of thousands of distinct CDR3 sequences, roughly 21% occurring once. The sample consisted of PBMCs or a T cell subset sorted from them (not recorded which). The sequence was collected from an adult woman who had mild COVID-19 (a few samples of this study predate the infection). Cell type and time point are not known. The chain is built from TRBV6-1 and TRBJ2-3, with 13 nucleotides matching TRBD2. In DNA form, the CDR3 reads TGTGCCAGCATCGGACTAGCGGGGGGCACAGATACGCAGTATTTT. Amino acids: CASIGLAGGTDTQYF.